This entry lists 31 T cell receptor beta chains sequenced from one sample in a study of shared clonotypes between healthy human individuals. Using immunoSEQ multiplex PCR, the repertoire was profiled, and TCRdb retains in-frame clones only, with some absent. The table records roughly 500,000 clones, roughly 80% of them present only once. Sequencing input: PBMCs. The receptor source for this set is a woman between 40 and 50 years old in good health. Some clones in this sample may be carry-over from other donors' samples.

This clone was picked up one time. The rearrangement joins TRBV2 to TRBJ2-1; no definite D call. Trimming removed 6 bases from V and 5 bases from J, with 8 bases in between. The CDR3 length is 12 residues. Looked up from germline, CDR1 is SNHLY and CDR2 is FYNNEI. This CDR3 is CASRENNNEQFF. In DNA, the CDR3 is TGTGCCAGCAGGGAGAATAACAATGAGCAGTTCTTC.

This clone was seen more than once but under ten times. This rearrangement joins TRBV7-9 to TRBJ2-7; weak D call: TRBD1 (5 bases). The germline gives CDR1 SEHNR, CDR2 FQNEAQ (reference sequence). The CDR3 covers 12 residues. Deletions cut 10 bases from V and 4 bases from J, with 14 bases between. CDR3 loop: CAITGSGYEQYF. Here the CDR3 DNA reads TGTGCCATTACGGGCTCAGGGTACGAGCAGTACTTC. Complete variable domain (other parts from reference TRBV7-9 and TRBJ2-7): DTGVSQNPRHKITKRGQNVTFRCDPISEHNRLYWYRQTLGQGPEFLTYFQNEAQLEKSRLLSDRFSAERPKGSFSTLEIQRTEQGDSAMYLCAITGSGYEQYFGPGTRLTVT.

The gene calls are TRBV30 and TRBJ2-7; perhaps TRBD1 as D (7 bases). Trimming pared 3 bases from V and 9 bases from J, leaving 15 bases between. CDR1 is GTSNPN and CDR2 is SVGIG in the germline V gene (reference sequence). This CDR3 contains 12 residues. The CDR3 is CAWRSRGAPQYF. In DNA, the CDR3 is TGTGCCTGGAGGAGCAGGGGGGCTCCGCAGTACTTC.

The V gene is TRBV7-9, the J gene TRBJ2-3; 15 nucleotides match TRBD2. The V segment lost 5 bases and the J segment 3 bases; nucleotides outside the gene matches: 3. The CDR3 covers 16 residues. The germline gives CDR1 SEHNR, CDR2 FQNEAQ (reference sequence). The CDR3 loop is CASSPGLAGGTDTQYF. The CDR3 DNA sequence: TGTGCCAGCAGCCCGGGACTAGCGGGAGGAACAGATACGCAGTATTTT.

The V call is TRBV6-5, the J call TRBJ1-2; tentatively, D is TRBD1 (6 bases). Trimming removed 6 bases from V and 3 bases from J, with 11 bases in between. Germline CDR1 is MNHEY and CDR2 is SVGAGI. CDR3 size: 13 residues. The chain's CDR3 is CASSRGGDYGYTF. CDR3 coding DNA: TGTGCCAGCAGCAGAGGGGGAGACTATGGCTACACCTTC.

V is TRBV12-2 and J is TRBJ2-1; the D segment call TRBD2 is taken from the table without a DNA check. TRBV12-2 is annotated as a pseudogene. The CDR3 consists of 16 residues. As DNA, the CDR3 is TGTGCAAGTCGCTATGGACCTCCTCCGGGACTAGAGGAGCAGTTCTTC. Translated: CASRYGPPPGLEEQFF.

The chain links TRBV9 to TRBJ2-3, with D unclear. The CDR3 consists of 13 residues. Per germline, CDR1 SGDLS and CDR2 YYNGEE. V was shortened by 2 bases and J by 4 bases, with 8 bases between the two germline ends. The CDR3 reads CASSVPASDTQYF. CDR3 in DNA: TGTGCCAGCAGCGTGCCTGCGTCAGATACGCAGTATTTT.

V is TRBV9 and J is TRBJ2-1, with D tentatively TRBD1 or TRBD2 (5 bases each). The CDR3 length is 13 residues. V shed 6 bases and J shed 4 bases, with 11 bases lying between them. Germline CDR1 is SGDLS and CDR2 is YYNGEE. The DNA for the CDR3 is TGTGCCAGCATGGGAGACAGATACAATGAGCAGTTCTTC. Encoded protein: CASMGDRYNEQFF.

The chain is built from TRBV4-2 and TRBJ2-3, with 16 positions matching TRBD2. The CDR3 runs 16 residues. The V segment lost 5 bases and the J segment 6 bases; nucleotides outside the gene matches: 5. In germline, CDR1 is LGHNA, CDR2 YNFKEQ. The DNA for the CDR3 is TGTGCCAGCAGCTCGGGACTAGCGGGAGGGAGGGATACGCAGTATTTT. Amino acids: CASSSGLAGGRDTQYF.

This clone was seen a single time. This chain connects TRBV5-5 to TRBJ1-4; 8 positions agree with TRBD1. There are 14 residues in the CDR3. Germline-derived CDR1 and CDR2 are SGHKS and YYEKEE (reference sequence). The junction had 9 bases not matched to a gene; V was cut back by 2 bases and J by 12 bases. This chain's CDR3 is CASSLYGSTGELFF. CDR3 DNA sequence: TGTGCCAGCAGCTTATACGGGTCGACAGGGGAACTGTTTTTT.

This sequence joins TRBV6-1 and TRBJ2-6, with D perhaps TRBD2 (7 bases). The CDR3 length is 16 residues. V was shortened by 2 bases and J by 2 bases, with 10 bases between the two germline ends. CDR1 and CDR2 from the germline V gene are MNHNS and SASEGT. The CDR3 DNA reads as TGTGCCAGCAGTGAATCCGGGGGGCCTGGGGCCAACGTCCTGACTTTC. It is translated as CASSESGGPGANVLTF.

The count of this clone is one. This chain uses TRBV5-6 with TRBJ2-7, with 9 bases that match TRBD2. The CDR3 is 16 residues long. The ends lost 3 bases at V and 4 bases at J; junction bases unmatched: 11. In germline, CDR1 is SGHDT, CDR2 YYEEEE. CDR3 bases: TGTGCCAGCAGCTCAGGCCTAGCGGGAAATCCTTACGAGCAGTACTTC. The encoded protein is CASSSGLAGNPYEQYF. Full variable domain (rest looked up from reference TRBV5-6 and TRBJ2-7): DAGVTQSPTHLIKTRGQQVTLRCSPKSGHDTVSWYQQALGQGPQFIFQYYEEEERQRGNFPDRFSGHQFPNYSSELNVNALLLGDSALYLCASSSGLAGNPYEQYFGPGTRLTVT.

This clone came up a few times. The CDR3 bases are TGTGCCAGCAGCGTAAATAGCGGCAGGGTGGCTGGGGCCAACGTCCTGACTTTC. Amino acid sequence: CASSVNSGRVAGANVLTF. The chain links TRBV9 to TRBJ2-6; maybe TRBD2 (6 bases). V lost 1 base, J lost 2 bases, and 16 bases lay in between. Germline V lookup: CDR1 SGDLS, CDR2 YYNGEE. CDR3 size: 18 residues. Full variable domain (outside the CDR3, taken from reference TRBV9 and TRBJ2-6): DSGVTQTPKHLITATGQRVTLRCSPRSGDLSVYWYQQSLDQGLQFLIQYYNGEERAKGNILERFSAQQFPDLHSELNLSSLELGDSALYFCASSVNSGRVAGANVLTFGAGSRLTVL.

V usage is TRBV7-7 and J usage is TRBJ2-5; D ambiguous. The germline CDR1 and CDR2 sequences are SSHAT and FNYEAQ (reference sequence). CDR3 length: 14 residues. This CDR3 is CASSSAEPEETQYF. In DNA form, the CDR3 reads TGTGCTAGCTCCTCGGCGGAACCCGAAGAGACCCAGTACTTC.

This rearrangement joins TRBV28 to TRBJ1-2; weak D call: TRBD1 (6 bases). V was cut by 11 bases and J by 7 bases, with 26 bases left in between. The CDR3 totals 15 residues. CDR1 is MDHEN and CDR2 is SYDVKM in the germline V gene. The CDR3 DNA sequence: TGTGCCGCTCGGGGAACAGGGTACGGGTATCGTGGCTACACCTTC. It yields the protein CAARGTGYGYRGYTF.

The V and J genes are TRBV19 and TRBJ2-7, with D possibly being TRBD2 (5 bases). Deletions cut 6 bases from V and 3 bases from J, with 6 bases between. Germline V lookup: CDR1 LNHDA, CDR2 SQIVND (reference sequence). The CDR3 is 11 residues long. CDR3 sequence (DNA): TGTGCCAGTAGACTAGGCTACGAGCAGTACTTC. Its translation is CASRLGYEQYF.

On this clone itself: The same CDR3 arises from other DNA sequences in this sample as well. The genes are TRBV7-2 and TRBJ2-5; D gene ambiguous. V shed 5 bases and J shed 0 bases, with 4 bases lying between them. The length of the CDR3 is 12 residues. Per the germline V gene, CDR1 is SGHTA and CDR2 is FQGNSA. CDR3 residues: CASSLYQETQYF. DNA for the CDR3: TGTGCCAGCAGCCTGTACCAAGAGACCCAGTACTTC.

V gene TRBV27 combines with J gene TRBJ2-1; 13 bases are a match to TRBD2. V shed 5 bases and J 2 bases; nucleotides not matched to a gene: 6. The CDR3 sequence is 17 residues long. Germline lookup yields CDR1 MNHEY and CDR2 SMNVEV (reference sequence). In nucleotides, the CDR3 is TGTGCCAGCAGTACTCGACTAGCGGGAGGAACCTACAATGAGCAGTTCTTC. This codes for CASSTRLAGGTYNEQFF.

The chain recombines TRBV7-9 with TRBJ2-1; D is uncertain. The CDR3 covers 11 residues. V was cut by 3 bases and J by 5 bases, with 2 bases left in between. Germline assignment: CDR1 SEHNR and CDR2 FQNEAQ (reference sequence). The DNA of the CDR3 is TGTGCCAGCAGCTTTGACAATGAGCAGTTCTTC. This sequence encodes CASSFDNEQFF.

This clone was found a few times. The gene calls are TRBV28 and TRBJ2-1; no clear D gene. Deletions cut 5 bases from V and 4 bases from J, with 15 bases between. The CDR3 length is 15 residues. Per the germline V gene, CDR1 is MDHEN and CDR2 is SYDVKM. In nucleotides, the CDR3 is TGTGCCAGCAGTCTATTGAGGACCCGATACAATGAGCAGTTCTTC. It is translated as CASSLLRTRYNEQFF.

The genes are TRBV5-1 and TRBJ2-5, with D maybe TRBD2 (5 bases). CDR1 and CDR2 (germline): SGHRS, YFSETQ. The CDR3 has 15 amino acids. Trimming took off 4 bases at V and 1 base at J, with 14 bases between the two ends. The CDR3 loop is CASSLQVGIQETQYF. The CDR3 coding sequence is TGCGCCAGCAGCCTCCAGGTCGGGATCCAAGAGACCCAGTACTTC.

This chain joins TRBV4-1 and TRBJ2-7; 7 bases line up with TRBD2. The V segment lost 0 bases and the J segment 3 bases; nucleotides outside the gene matches: 5. The CDR3 is 15 amino acids. Germline CDR1 is MGHRA and CDR2 is YSYEKL. The CDR3 DNA is TGCGCCAGCAGCCAAGAGTCGCGGGGGAGCTACGAGCAGTACTTC. It is translated as CASSQESRGSYEQYF.

This rearrangement joins TRBV19 to TRBJ2-2, with 8 nucleotides matching TRBD2. The ends lost 4 bases at V and 7 bases at J; junction bases unmatched: 8. Germline V gene data show CDR1 as LNHDA and CDR2 as SQIVND (reference sequence). This CDR3 has 15 amino acids. CDR3 protein: CASSKWREDVGELFF. In DNA form, the CDR3 reads TGTGCCAGTAGTAAGTGGCGGGAGGATGTCGGGGAGCTGTTTTTT.

This clone showed up many times. The gene calls are TRBV10-2 and TRBJ2-6; D uncertain. The ends were cut back, 7 bases at V and 2 bases at J, with 12 bases in the middle. The germline CDR1 and CDR2 sequences are WSHSY and SAAADI. The CDR3 runs to 15 residues. CDR3 nucleotide sequence: TGCGCCAGCACCCCCGCCACGGCTGGGGCCAACGTCCTGACTTTC. It codes for CASTPATAGANVLTF.

This clone was counted once. This sample includes further DNA sequences coding for the same CDR3. The rearrangement uses TRBV30 and TRBJ2-7, with D uncertain. Germline V gene lookup returns CDR1 GTSNPN and CDR2 SVGIG (reference sequence). There are 11 residues in the CDR3. Trimming removed 0 bases at V and 3 bases at J, with 3 bases between. CDR3 amino acids: CAWSVGYEQYF. CDR3 nucleotides: TGTGCCTGGAGTGTAGGCTACGAGCAGTACTTC. Together with reference TRBV30 and TRBJ2-7, the CDR3 gives the full variable domain: SQTIHQWPATLVQPVGSPLSLECTVEGTSNPNLYWYRQAAGRGLQLLFYSVGIGQISSEVPQNLSASRPQDRQFILSSKKLLLSDSGFYLCAWSVGYEQYFGPGTRLTVT.

This chain uses TRBV7-5 with TRBJ1-4; the table's TRBD1 call for D was not verified on the DNA. TRBV7-5 is marked as a pseudogene. The CDR3 loop spans 15 amino acids. CDR3 in amino acids: CVRSSRGWGDEKLFF. DNA of the CDR3: TGTGTCAGAAGCTCCAGGGGGTGGGGAGATGAAAAACTGTTTTTT.

The chain links TRBV18 to TRBJ2-5; 8 bases are shared with TRBD1. The CDR3 extends over 14 amino acids. J lost 5 bases, V lost 3 bases, and 5 bases had no gene match. Per germline, CDR1 KGHSH and CDR2 LQKENI. CDR3 loop: CASSPDRAGETQYF. CDR3 sequence (DNA): TGTGCCAGCTCACCGGACAGGGCGGGGGAGACCCAGTACTTC. Combining the CDR3 with reference TRBV18 and TRBJ2-5 gives the whole variable domain NAGVMQNPRHLVRRRGQEARLRCSPMKGHSHVYWYRQLPEEGLKFMVYLQKENIIDESGMPKERFSAEFPKEGPSILRIQQVVRGDSAAYFCASSPDRAGETQYFGPGTRLLVL.

V gene TRBV10-2 combines with J gene TRBJ2-1; 7 bases are shared with TRBD2. This CDR3 region has 14 residues. Trimming at V came to 6 bases and at J to 1 base, leaving 3 bases not matched to a gene. Germline loops: CDR1 WSHSY, CDR2 SAAADI. CDR3 residues: CASRPSGSYNEQFF. DNA for the CDR3: TGCGCCAGCAGACCTAGCGGTTCCTACAATGAGCAGTTCTTC.

The chain has TRBV7-2 and TRBJ2-7, with 9 positions matching TRBD2. The CDR3 has 14 amino acids. Trimming removed 5 bases from V and 4 bases from J; junction bases left unmatched: 6. CDR1 and CDR2 (germline): SGHTA, FQGNSA. Here the CDR3 DNA reads TGTGCCAGCAGCACCGGACTAGCGAGGTACGAGCAGTACTTC. Its protein is CASSTGLARYEQYF.

There are a few counts of this clone. J is TRBJ1-5 and V is TRBV27; possibly TRBD1 for D (5 bases). Germline assignment: CDR1 MNHEY and CDR2 SMNVEV (reference sequence). V gave up 5 bases and J gave up 7 bases, with 15 bases separating them. This CDR3 region has 14 residues. CDR3 sequence (DNA): TGTGCCAGCAGTCCCATCGGGGGAGGACAGCCCCAGCATTTT. Protein sequence: CASSPIGGGQPQHF.

The genes are TRBV6-4 and TRBJ2-3; possible D gene TRBD2, 7 bases. Trimming removed 0 bases at V and 4 bases at J, with 14 bases between. CDR3 length: 16 residues. The germline CDR1 and CDR2 sequences are MRHNA and SNTAGT. The CDR3 DNA reads TGTGCCAGCAGTGACTCGAGAAGGGGGAGGGCAGATACGCAGTATTTT. Amino acids: CASSDSRRGRADTQYF.